This T cell receptor beta chain was obtained from a study of cytomegalovirus exposure and HLA in healthy donors. Study-level results: The authors enumerated roughly 180 TCR beta chains as linked to cytomegalovirus.

This clone was seen a handful of times. The antigen remains unidentified. Some clones are missing from TCRdb's copy, which holds only in-frame ones; the method was immunoSEQ multiplex PCR. Of 200,000 or so clones in the sample, 65% to 90% were seen once. Germline lookup yields CDR1 SNHLY and CDR2 FYNNEI. V was trimmed by 10 bases and J by 5 bases, leaving 17 bases between them. This CDR3 region has 14 residues. Material: PBMCs. The chain recombines TRBV2 with TRBJ1-4, with D unresolved. The origin of this receptor is a woman in her 30s in good health and CMV-seropositive. The CDR3 spells CATLGNTRNEKLFF. Written as DNA, the CDR3 is TGTGCCACTCTCGGGAACACGAGAAATGAAAAACTGTTTTTT.